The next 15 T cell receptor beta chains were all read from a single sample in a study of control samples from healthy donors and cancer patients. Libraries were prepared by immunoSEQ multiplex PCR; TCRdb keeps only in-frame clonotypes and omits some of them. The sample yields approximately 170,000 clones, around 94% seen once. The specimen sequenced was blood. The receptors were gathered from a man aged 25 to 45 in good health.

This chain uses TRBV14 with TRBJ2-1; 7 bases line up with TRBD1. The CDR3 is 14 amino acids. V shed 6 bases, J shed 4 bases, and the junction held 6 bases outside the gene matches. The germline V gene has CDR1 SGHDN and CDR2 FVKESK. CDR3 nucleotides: TGTGCCAGCAGACCCGGGACAGTATACAATGAGCAGTTCTTC. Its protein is CASRPGTVYNEQFF.

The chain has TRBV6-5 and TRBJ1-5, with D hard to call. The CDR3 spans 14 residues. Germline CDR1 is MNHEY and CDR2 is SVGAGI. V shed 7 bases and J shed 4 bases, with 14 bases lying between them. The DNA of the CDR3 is TGTGCCAGCACCGGGGTCCTAGGGAATCAGCCCCAGCATTTT. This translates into CASTGVLGNQPQHF.

In DNA, the CDR3 is TGTGCCAGCAGCCTCTTTTGGGGAATGAGTGCCGGGGAGCTGTTTTTT. Its translation is CASSLFWGMSAGELFF. V usage is TRBV7-2 and J usage is TRBJ2-2, with D unclear. Germline V gives CDR1 SGHTA, CDR2 FQGNSA. Between the trimmed V and J ends, which lost 5 bases and 6 bases, there was a span of 19 bases. The CDR3 extends over 16 amino acids.

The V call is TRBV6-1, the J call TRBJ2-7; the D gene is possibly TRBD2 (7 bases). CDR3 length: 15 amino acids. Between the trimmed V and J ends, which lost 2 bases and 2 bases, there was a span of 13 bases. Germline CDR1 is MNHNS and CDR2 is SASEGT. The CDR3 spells CASSEYGGPTYEQYF. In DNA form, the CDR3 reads TGTGCCAGCAGTGAATACGGGGGGCCGACCTACGAGCAGTACTTC.

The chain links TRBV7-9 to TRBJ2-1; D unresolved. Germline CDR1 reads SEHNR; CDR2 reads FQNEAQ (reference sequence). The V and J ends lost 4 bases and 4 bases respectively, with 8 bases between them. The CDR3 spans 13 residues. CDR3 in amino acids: CASSSPPYNEQFF. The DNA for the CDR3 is TGTGCCAGCAGCTCCCCCCCTTACAATGAGCAGTTCTTC.

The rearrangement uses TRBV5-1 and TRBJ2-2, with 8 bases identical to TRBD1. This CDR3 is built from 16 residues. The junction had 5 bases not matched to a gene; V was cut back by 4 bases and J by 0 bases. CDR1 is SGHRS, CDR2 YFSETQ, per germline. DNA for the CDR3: TGCGCCAGCAGCCTCAGGACAGGGTCGAACACCGGGGAGCTGTTTTTT. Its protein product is CASSLRTGSNTGELFF. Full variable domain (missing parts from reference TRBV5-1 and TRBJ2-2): KAGVTQTPRYLIKTRGQQVTLSCSPISGHRSVSWYQQTPGQGLQFLFEYFSETQRNKGNFPGRFSGRQFSNSRSEMNVSTLELGDSALYLCASSLRTGSNTGELFFGEGSRLTVL.

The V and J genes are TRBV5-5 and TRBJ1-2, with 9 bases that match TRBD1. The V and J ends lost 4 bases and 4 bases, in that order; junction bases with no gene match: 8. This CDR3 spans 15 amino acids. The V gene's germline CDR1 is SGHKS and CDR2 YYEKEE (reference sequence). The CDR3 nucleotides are TGTGCCAGCAGCGCCGGGACAGGGCCCTCCTATGGCTACACCTTC. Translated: CASSAGTGPSYGYTF. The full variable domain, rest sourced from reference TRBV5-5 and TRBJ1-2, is DAGVTQSPTHLIKTRGQQVTLRCSPISGHKSVSWYQQVLGQGPQFIFQYYEKEERGRGNFPDRFSARQFPNYSSELNVNALLLGDSALYLCASSAGTGPSYGYTFGSGTRLTVV.

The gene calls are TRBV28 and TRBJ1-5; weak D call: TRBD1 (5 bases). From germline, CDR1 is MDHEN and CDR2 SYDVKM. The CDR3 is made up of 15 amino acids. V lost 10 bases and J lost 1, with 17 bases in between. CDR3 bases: TGTGCCATCTCCGTCCATAGACAGAGCAATCAGCCCCAGCATTTT. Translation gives CAISVHRQSNQPQHF.

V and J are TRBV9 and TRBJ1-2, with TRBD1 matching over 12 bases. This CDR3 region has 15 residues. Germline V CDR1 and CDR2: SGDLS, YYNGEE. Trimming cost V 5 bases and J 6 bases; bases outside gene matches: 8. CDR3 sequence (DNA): TGTGCCAGCAGGGCTGAGGGGACAGGGGGCGATGGCTACACCTTC. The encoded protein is CASRAEGTGGDGYTF.

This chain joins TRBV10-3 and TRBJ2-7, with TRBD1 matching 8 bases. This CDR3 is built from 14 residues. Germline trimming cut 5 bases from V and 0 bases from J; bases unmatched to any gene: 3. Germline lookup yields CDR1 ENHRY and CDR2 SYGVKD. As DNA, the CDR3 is TGTGCCATCAGTAAGGACAGGGACTCCTACGAGCAGTACTTC. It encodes CAISKDRDSYEQYF.

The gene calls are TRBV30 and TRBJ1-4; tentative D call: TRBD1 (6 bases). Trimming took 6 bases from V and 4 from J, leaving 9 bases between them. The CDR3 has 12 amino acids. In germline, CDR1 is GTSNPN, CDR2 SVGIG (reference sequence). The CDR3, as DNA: TGTGCCTGTTCCAGGGGTAATGAAAAACTGTTTTTT. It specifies CACSRGNEKLFF.

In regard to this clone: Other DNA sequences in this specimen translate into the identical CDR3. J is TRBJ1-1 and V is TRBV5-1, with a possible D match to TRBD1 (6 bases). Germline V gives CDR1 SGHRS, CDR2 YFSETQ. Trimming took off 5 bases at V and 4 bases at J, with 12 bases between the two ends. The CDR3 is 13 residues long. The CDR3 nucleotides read TGCGCCAGCAGTTCCGGGGGCGGCACTGAAGCTTTCTTT. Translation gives CASSSGGGTEAFF.

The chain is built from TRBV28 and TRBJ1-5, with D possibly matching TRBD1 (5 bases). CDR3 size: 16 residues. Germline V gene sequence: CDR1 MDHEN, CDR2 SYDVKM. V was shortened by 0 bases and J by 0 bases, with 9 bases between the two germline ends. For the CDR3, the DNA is TGTGCCAGCAGTTTATGGGCAGGGTATAGCAATCAGCCCCAGCATTTT. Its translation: CASSLWAGYSNQPQHF. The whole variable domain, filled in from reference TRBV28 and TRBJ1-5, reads DVKVTQSSRYLVKRTGEKVFLECVQDMDHENMFWYRQDPGLGLRLIYFSYDVKMKEKGDIPEGYSVSREKKERFSLILESASTNQTSMYLCASSLWAGYSNQPQHFGDGTRLSIL.

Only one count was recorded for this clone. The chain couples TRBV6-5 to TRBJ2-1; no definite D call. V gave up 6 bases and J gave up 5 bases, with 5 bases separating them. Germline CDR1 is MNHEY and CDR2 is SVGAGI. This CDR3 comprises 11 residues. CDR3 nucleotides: TGTGCCAGCAGGGCCGACAATGAGCAGTTCTTC. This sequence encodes CASRADNEQFF.

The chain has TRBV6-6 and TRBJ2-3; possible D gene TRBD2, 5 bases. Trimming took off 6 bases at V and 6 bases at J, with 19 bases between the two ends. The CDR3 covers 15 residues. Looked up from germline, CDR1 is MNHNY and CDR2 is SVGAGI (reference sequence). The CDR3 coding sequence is TGTGCCAGCAGGCCCATAGCGCCTCGGTCGGATACGCAGTATTTT. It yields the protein CASRPIAPRSDTQYF.